A single sample gave rise to the 14 T cell receptor beta chains below, sequenced in a study of regulatory T cells in long-lasting Graves disease (dated by TCRdb to about 2021). The label giving this sample's time point can be read as: newly diagnosed GD, antithyroid drugs for less than 3 months. For both TCR sequencing and RNA sequencing, RNA was extracted from PBMCs using TRIzol. The library was made by multiplex PCR. Sequencing instrument: Illumina HiSeq 4000. iRepertoire HTBI primers and Arm-PCR amplification of CDR3 regions were used to construct TCR beta libraries. In TCRdb, the public reads were trimmed at Q25 with fastp and aligned with MiXCR, with productive beta chains retained. Each CDR3 protein appears once, grouped with its most common genes and DNA. Here the sample has some 500,000 distinct CDR3 sequences; about 16% occur a single time. The ten largest make up approximately 25% of the sample.

The same sample was also studied in work on T cells in Graves' hyperthyroidism and ophthalmopathy.

The sequencing used peripheral blood mononuclear cells (PBMCs), collected at new diagnosis, from a patient treated with antithyroid drugs. The receptors originated from a middle-aged woman with Graves disease. Donor details come from another sample of the same person, matched by shared clones.

This clonotype was detected many times. This chain links TRBV3-1 with TRBJ1-1; D unclear. CDR1 LGHDT and CDR2 YNNKEL come from the germline V gene (reference sequence). The V and J ends lost 6 bases and 1 base respectively, with 9 bases between them. CDR3 length equals 13 residues. The CDR3 DNA reads TGTGCCAGCAGTCTCCGGACGAACACTGAAGCTTTCTTT. It translates to CASSLRTNTEAFF.

This clonotype has at least ten counts. The genes are TRBV3-1 and TRBJ2-5; possibly TRBD2 for D (6 bases). The germline V gene encodes CDR1 LGHDT and CDR2 YNNKEL (reference sequence). This CDR3 region has 14 residues. V was shortened by 3 bases and J by 2 bases, with 10 bases between the two germline ends. This CDR3 is CASSQVGGQETQYF. In DNA form, the CDR3 reads TGTGCCAGCAGCCAGGTCGGGGGACAAGAGACCCAGTACTTC.

This clonotype was observed many times. The chain is built from TRBV14 and TRBJ2-7; D ambiguous. The CDR3 is 13 amino acids. V lost 1 base, J lost 1 base, and 5 bases lay in between. Germline V gene sequence: CDR1 SGHDN, CDR2 FVKESK. CDR3 amino acids: CASSQVESYEQYF. The CDR3 nucleotides read TGTGCCAGCAGCCAAGTGGAATCCTACGAGCAGTACTTC.

The genes are TRBV9 and TRBJ1-2, with D tentatively TRBD1 (6 bases). CDR1 SGDLS and CDR2 YYNGEE come from the germline V gene. V was pared by 4 bases and J by 5 bases, with 21 bases between. The CDR3 runs 16 residues. The CDR3 region is CASSPELGQPGYGYTF. The CDR3 DNA sequence: TGTGCCAGCAGCCCCGAACTCGGACAGCCCGGGTATGGCTACACCTTC. Using reference TRBV9 and TRBJ1-2 for the parts outside the CDR3, the full variable domain is DSGVTQTPKHLITATGQRVTLRCSPRSGDLSVYWYQQSLDQGLQFLIQYYNGEERAKGNILERFSAQQFPDLHSELNLSSLELGDSALYFCASSPELGQPGYGYTFGSGTRLTVV.

This clonotype was seen many times. This chain connects TRBV3-1 to TRBJ2-1, with D possibly matching TRBD2 (6 bases). V was clipped by 4 bases and J by 8 bases, with 15 bases between them. The length of the CDR3 is 14 residues. CDR1 is LGHDT, CDR2 YNNKEL, per germline (reference sequence). The CDR3 spells CASSLGLPSDEQFF. In DNA form, the CDR3 reads TGTGCCAGCAGCCTGGGACTCCCCTCGGATGAGCAGTTCTTC.

The chain couples TRBV12-3 or TRBV12-4 to TRBJ1-3; D might be TRBD1 (5 bases). The V and J ends lost 3 bases and 1 base respectively, with 7 bases between them. The CDR3 is 14 amino acids. This CDR3 reads CASSFTGSGNTIYF. In nucleotides, the CDR3 is TGTGCCAGCAGTTTTACAGGTTCTGGAAACACCATATATTTT.

The chain links TRBV5-1 to TRBJ1-3, with unresolved D. V lost 0 bases, J lost 0 bases, and 10 bases lay in between. The CDR3 totals 16 residues. Germline CDR1 SGHRS, CDR2 YFSETQ. Written as DNA, the CDR3 is TGCGCCAGCAGCTTGGCCCCGGGGTACTCTGGAAACACCATATATTTT. Its protein is CASSLAPGYSGNTIYF.

CDR3 residues: CASSIVGVVEKLFF. The CDR3 DNA reads as TGTGCCAGTAGTATCGTCGGGGTGGTCGAAAAACTGTTTTTT. The V call is TRBV19, the J call TRBJ1-4; no definite D call. The CDR3 spans 14 residues. The V and J ends lost 3 bases and 8 bases respectively, with 13 bases between them. CDR1 and CDR2 (germline): LNHDA, SQIVND (reference sequence). The full variable domain, its missing parts supplied by reference TRBV19 and TRBJ1-4, is DGGITQSPKYLFRKEGQNVTLSCEQNLNHDAMYWYRQDPGQGLRLIYYSQIVNDFQKGDIAEGYSVSREKKESFPLTVTSAQKNPTAFYLCASSIVGVVEKLFFGSGTQLSVL.

The chain uses TRBV6-1 and TRBJ2-1; 9 positions agree with TRBD2. V shed 6 bases, J shed 3 bases, and the junction held 6 bases outside the gene matches. CDR1 and CDR2 (germline): MNHNS, SASEGT. CDR3 length: 15 residues. The CDR3 protein is CASSPGTSFYNEQFF. The CDR3 bases are TGTGCCAGCAGCCCGGGGACTAGCTTCTACAATGAGCAGTTCTTC.

As regards this clonotype: This could be a read error, since a much larger clone is one nucleotide away. V gene TRBV6-1 combines with J gene TRBJ2-5; 12 bases match TRBD2. The CDR3 spans 16 residues. Looked up from germline, CDR1 is MNHNS and CDR2 is SASEGT. CDR3 sequence (DNA): TGTGCCAGCAGTCCACGACTAGCGGGGGCCCAAGCGACCCAGTACTTC. Amino acid sequence: CASSPRLAGAQATQYF.

This clonotype was found many times. The rearrangement joins TRBV28 to TRBJ2-7; a possible D gene is TRBD1 (6 bases). Trimming removed 3 bases from V and 2 bases from J, with 11 bases in between. The germline V gene has CDR1 MDHEN and CDR2 SYDVKM. The CDR3 consists of 14 residues. The CDR3 is CASSLGQNPYEQYF. The CDR3 region has the DNA TGTGCCAGCAGTTTGGGACAAAACCCCTACGAGCAGTACTTC.

The rearrangement joins TRBV11-2 to TRBJ2-2; D gene ambiguous. Germline CDR1 is SGHAT and CDR2 is FQNNGV. V lost 5 bases, J lost 1 base, and 11 bases lay in between. This CDR3 has 15 amino acids. The CDR3: CASSLPVGNTGELFF. Written as DNA, the CDR3 is TGTGCCAGCAGCCTCCCCGTTGGGAACACCGGGGAGCTGTTTTTT.

This clonotype was seen repeatedly, ten times or more. The chain is built from TRBV3-1 and TRBJ2-3; 12 bases fit TRBD2. J lost 4 bases, V lost 2 bases, and 7 bases had no gene match. The CDR3 loop spans 17 amino acids. In germline, CDR1 is LGHDT, CDR2 YNNKEL (reference sequence). The CDR3 sequence: CASSQLLAGGPADTQYF. CDR3 nucleotide sequence: TGTGCCAGCAGCCAACTTCTAGCGGGGGGGCCTGCAGATACGCAGTATTTT.

On this clonotype: Only one base separates this from a far larger clonotype, so it likely reflects a read error. The gene calls are TRBV7-9 and TRBJ2-3; 11 bases match TRBD2. The CDR3 is 15 amino acids. V shed 5 bases, J shed 4 bases, and the junction held 5 bases outside the gene matches. From germline, CDR1 is SEHNR and CDR2 FQNEAQ (reference sequence). The CDR3 nucleotides are TGTGCCAGCAGCCGGGCTAGCGGGGGGTCAGATACGCAGTATTTT. Residues: CASSRASGGSDTQYF.